The 14 T cell receptor beta chains presented below share a single source sample, sequenced in a study of identical twins. Via MiXCR, TCRdb re-called the 5' RACE reads, giving one row per CDR3 protein. The sample lists around 160,000 distinct CDR3 sequences, 3% to 4% seen once, with 8% to 8.5% in the top ten. Material: memory T cells sorted from blood. Receptors originate from a man between 18 and 35 years old in good health.

This clonotype was recorded many times. The genes are TRBV12-3 or TRBV12-4 and TRBJ1-4; no clear D. The CDR3 consists of 15 residues. Trimming stripped 3 bases from V and 8 bases from J, with 16 bases between. CDR3 loop: CASSFSGSHREKLFF. The CDR3, as DNA: TGTGCCAGCAGTTTTTCCGGGAGCCATAGAGAAAAACTGTTTTTT.

Many counts were recorded for this clonotype. This chain joins TRBV3-1 and TRBJ1-5; D remains unclear. Per the germline V gene, CDR1 is LGHDT and CDR2 is YNNKEL (reference sequence). This CDR3 comprises 13 residues. V was clipped by 0 bases and J by 6 bases, with 6 bases between them. CDR3 nucleotides: TGTGCCAGCAGCCAAGATTTCGGTCAGCCCCAGCATTTT. This codes for CASSQDFGQPQHF. Complete variable domain (other parts from reference TRBV3-1 and TRBJ1-5): DTAVSQTPKYLVTQMGNDKSIKCEQNLGHDTMYWYKQDSKKFLKIMFSYNNKELIINETVPNRFSPKSPDKAHLNLHINSLELGDSAVYFCASSQDFGQPQHFGDGTRLSIL.

As to this clonotype: A much bigger clone sits one base away, suggesting this may be a read error. The CDR3 does not close with the conserved phenylalanine or tryptophan, likely indicating a read error. The chain is built from TRBV18 and TRBJ2-3; tentative D call: TRBD2 (5 bases). This CDR3 is built from 13 residues. Germline loops: CDR1 KGHSH, CDR2 LQKENI. Trimming left V 6 bases short and J 10 bases short, with 17 bases between. In nucleotides, the CDR3 is TGTGCCAGCTCCCGGACTCGACAAGTTGCGCAGTATATT. Translating it yields CASSRTRQVAQYI.

This clonotype was recorded at least ten times. The gene calls are TRBV12-3 or TRBV12-4 and TRBJ1-3; no clear D gene. The V end lost 3 bases, the J end lost 0 bases, and 12 bases lay between the germline ends. The CDR3 has 16 amino acids. The CDR3 nucleotides read TGTGCCAGCAGTTTGTCTCCGGAAAACTCTGGAAACACCATATATTTT. It encodes CASSLSPENSGNTIYF.

This clonotype was recorded many times. The V and J genes are TRBV5-1 and TRBJ2-2; the D gene is possibly TRBD2 (5 bases). CDR1 and CDR2 (germline): SGHRS, YFSETQ. With 0 bases removed from V and 2 bases from J, the gap between germline ends came to 8 bases. This CDR3 has 15 residues. The CDR3 nucleotides read TGCGCCAGCAGCTTGGAACTAGACAACACCGGGGAGCTGTTTTTT. Residues: CASSLELDNTGELFF.

This clonotype was seen many times. V and J are TRBV20-1 and TRBJ2-4; 10 nucleotides match TRBD1. J lost 8 bases, V lost 6 bases, and 10 bases had no gene match. Looked up from germline, CDR1 is DFQATT and CDR2 is SNEGSKA (reference sequence). CDR3 length equals 14 residues. The CDR3 DNA follows: TGCAGTGCATCCCCGGGACAGGGGTTGGACATTCAGTACTTC. Its translation: CSASPGQGLDIQYF.

This clonotype showed up just a few times. The V gene is TRBV23-1, the J gene TRBJ2-1; unclear D gene. TRBV23-1 is an ORF, and what it does is uncertain. Trimming removed 6 bases at V and 5 bases at J, with 29 bases between. The CDR3 sequence is 19 residues long. The CDR3 DNA reads TGCGCCAGCAGGCTAACTACAGAGAGTACTGTCAAAATCGACAATGAGCAGTTCTTC. Residues: CASRLTTESTVKIDNEQFF.

This clonotype was detected ten times or more. This chain connects TRBV7-2 to TRBJ1-1; a weak D match, TRBD1 (5 bases). The CDR3 runs 13 residues. Per the germline V gene, CDR1 is SGHTA and CDR2 is FQGNSA. Trimming shortened V by 6 bases and J by 4 bases, and 12 bases separated the two germline ends. The CDR3 region is CASRVGGFTEAFF. Here the CDR3 DNA reads TGTGCCAGCAGGGTTGGGGGGTTCACTGAAGCTTTCTTT.

In its sample, this clonotype was seen many times. The chain recombines TRBV5-1 with TRBJ1-2, with D possibly matching TRBD1 (5 bases). CDR1 and CDR2 from the germline V gene are SGHRS and YFSETQ. Between the trimmed V and J ends, which lost 4 bases and 8 bases, there was a span of 21 bases. The CDR3 covers 15 residues. CDR3 bases: TGCGCCAGCAGCCCAGACGGGACTCCCTCGAGGGGCTACACCTTC. The encoded protein is CASSPDGTPSRGYTF. Using reference TRBV5-1 and TRBJ1-2 for the parts outside the CDR3, the full variable domain is KAGVTQTPRYLIKTRGQQVTLSCSPISGHRSVSWYQQTPGQGLQFLFEYFSETQRNKGNFPGRFSGRQFSNSRSEMNVSTLELGDSALYLCASSPDGTPSRGYTFGSGTRLTVV.

In its sample, this clonotype was seen many times. J is TRBJ1-5 and V is TRBV6-1; TRBD1 might be the D (5 bases). The CDR3 totals 14 residues. V was clipped by 7 bases and J by 7 bases, with 17 bases between them. Germline V gene sequence: CDR1 MNHNS, CDR2 SASEGT. The CDR3 DNA reads TGTGCCAGCAAGAGTGGGAGGGGAGGCCAGCCCCAGCATTTT. Translation: CASKSGRGGQPQHF.

The table lists this clonotype with many counts. The chain employs TRBV20-1 and TRBJ1-1; D might be TRBD1 (5 bases). This CDR3 contains 16 residues. Between the trimmed V and J ends, which lost 1 base and 0 bases, there was a span of 15 bases. Germline loops: CDR1 DFQATT, CDR2 SNEGSKA (reference sequence). The CDR3 region is CSARGLPGTLNTEAFF. The CDR3 DNA sequence: TGCAGTGCTAGAGGCCTACCTGGGACTTTGAACACTGAAGCTTTCTTT.

This clonotype appeared many times. DNA for the CDR3: TGTGCCAGCAGGCAGGGAACCTACGAGCAGTACTTC. Its protein product is CASRQGTYEQYF. The chain has TRBV28 and TRBJ2-7; possible D gene TRBD1, 5 bases. The CDR3 loop spans 12 amino acids. Trimming stripped 6 bases from V and 2 bases from J, with 8 bases between. Per germline, CDR1 MDHEN and CDR2 SYDVKM.

Only a few counts were recorded for this clonotype. CDR3 region: CASSVSGTGTGELFF. CDR3 in DNA: TGTGCCAGCAGCGTATCCGGGACAGGGACCGGGGAGCTGTTTTTT. The chain carries TRBV7-6 and TRBJ2-2; TRBD1 matches at 9 bases. Per the germline V gene, CDR1 is SGHVS and CDR2 is FNYEAQ. The CDR3 runs 15 residues. Trimming removed 5 bases from V and 5 bases from J; junction bases left unmatched: 6.

This clonotype was observed at least ten times. The chain is built from TRBV12-3 or TRBV12-4 and TRBJ2-1; 12 bases line up with TRBD2. V trimming: 5 bases; J trimming: 8 bases; junction bases outside the gene matches: 4. This CDR3 contains 14 residues. For the CDR3, the DNA is TGTGCCAGCAGTCCCCGACTAGCGGGAGATGAGCAGTTCTTC. Translating it yields CASSPRLAGDEQFF.